A single sample gave rise to the 16 T cell receptor beta chains below, sequenced in a study of cytotoxic CD8 clonotypes in ibrutinib-treated CLL. TCRdb keeps only in-frame clones here, not all; method: immunoSEQ multiplex PCR. Of fewer than 45,000 clones in the sample, about 47% were seen once. The source was PBMCs, collected before ibrutinib treatment. Receptors were obtained from a human donor with chronic lymphocytic leukemia.

This chain uses TRBV7-9 with TRBJ1-6; 9 bases are a match to TRBD1. There are 16 residues in the CDR3. CDR1 SEHNR and CDR2 FQNEAQ come from the germline V gene (reference sequence). Trimming took 0 bases from V and 4 from J; bases not matched to a gene: 1. CDR3 DNA sequence: TGTGCCAGCAGCTTAGCGGGGACAGGGTATAATTCACCCCTCCACTTT. It codes for CASSLAGTGYNSPLHF.

This clone has a handful of counts. V gene TRBV6-6 combines with J gene TRBJ1-2, with a tentative D call TRBD1 (6 bases). V was trimmed by 1 base and J by 0 bases, leaving 12 bases between them. CDR1 is MNHNY and CDR2 is SVGAGI in the germline V gene (reference sequence). CDR3 length equals 16 residues. CDR3 sequence reads: CASSYLDRHPNYGYTF. The DNA for the CDR3 is TGTGCCAGCAGTTACTTAGACAGGCACCCTAACTATGGCTACACCTTC.

This clone was recorded once. The rearrangement uses TRBV28 and TRBJ1-6, with D tentatively TRBD1 (5 bases). Germline CDR1 MDHEN, CDR2 SYDVKM. This CDR3 contains 15 residues. The V gene lost 10 bases and the J gene lost 3 bases, with 16 bases spanning the gap. CDR3 sequence: CATGRTWIYNSPLHF. CDR3 nucleotides: TGTGCCACGGGGCGGACTTGGATCTATAATTCACCCCTCCACTTT.

The chain is built from TRBV5-1 and TRBJ2-2; TRBD1 is a possible D gene (6 bases). Trimming left V 4 bases short and J 3 bases short, with 10 bases between. Germline CDR1 reads SGHRS; CDR2 reads YFSETQ. This CDR3 has 14 amino acids. CDR3 sequence (DNA): TGCGCCAGCAGCCAGGGACAAGACACCGGGGAGCTGTTTTTT. Translation gives CASSQGQDTGELFF.

The chain carries TRBV5-1 and TRBJ2-7; perhaps TRBD1 as D (5 bases). CDR1 is SGHRS and CDR2 is YFSETQ in the germline V gene. CDR3 size: 12 residues. V shed 5 bases and J shed 3 bases, with 9 bases lying between them. The chain's CDR3 is CASRDTLYEQYF. In nucleotides, the CDR3 is TGCGCCAGCAGGGACACCCTCTACGAGCAGTACTTC.

This clone was recorded a few times. V usage is TRBV6-9 and J usage is TRBJ1-5, with D uncertain. Germline V gene sequence: CDR1 MNHGY, CDR2 SVAAGI. V lost 5 bases and J lost 0, with 20 bases in between. The CDR3 spans 18 residues. DNA for the CDR3: TGTGCCAGCAGTCCCCCGCCAACCTATATGGTTAGCAATCAGCCCCAGCATTTT. Amino acids: CASSPPPTYMVSNQPQHF.

This clone turned up a few times. The rearrangement joins TRBV5-1 to TRBJ2-3; TRBD2 is a possible D gene (5 bases). The CDR3 is made up of 14 amino acids. Germline V lookup: CDR1 SGHRS, CDR2 YFSETQ. Trimming left V 0 bases short and J 4 bases short, with 9 bases between. The CDR3 loop is CASSLALAPDTQYF. Written as DNA, the CDR3 is TGCGCCAGCAGCTTGGCTCTAGCTCCAGATACGCAGTATTTT.

The CDR3 spells CATSINRVAHYGYTF. The CDR3 DNA reads TGTGCCACCAGCATTAACAGGGTCGCTCACTATGGCTACACCTTC. The V and J genes are TRBV15 and TRBJ1-2, with D possibly TRBD1 on 6 matching bases. Germline V CDR1 and CDR2: LNHNV, YYDKDF (reference sequence). The CDR3 has 15 amino acids. Trimming removed 4 bases at V and 3 bases at J, with 15 bases between.

This chain joins TRBV4-2 and TRBJ1-6; D unclear. V lost 1 base and J lost 0, with 4 bases in between. CDR3 length: 15 residues. Germline V gives CDR1 LGHNA, CDR2 YNFKEQ. CDR3 in DNA: TGTGCCAGCAGCCAAGGGCTCTCCTATAATTCACCCCTCCACTTT. Residues: CASSQGLSYNSPLHF.

This clone has just one count. The CDR3 DNA reads TGTGCCAGCAGCCAAGGGACTTCCACCGGGGAGCTGTTTTTT. Translated: CASSQGTSTGELFF. V and J are TRBV16 and TRBJ2-2, with D possibly matching TRBD2 (6 bases). Trimming took off 2 bases at V and 4 bases at J, with 8 bases between the two ends. Germline V gives CDR1 KGHSY, CDR2 FQNENV. This CDR3 spans 14 amino acids.

This clone turned up a few times. The V gene is TRBV18, the J gene TRBJ2-2; 7 nucleotides line up with TRBD1. The CDR3 totals 17 residues. From germline, CDR1 is KGHSH and CDR2 LQKENI. V gave up 7 bases and J gave up 3 bases; unmatched junction bases: 14. In DNA, the CDR3 is TGTGCCAGCTACTACGACAGGGTCTTATCGGACACCGGGGAGCTGTTTTTT. Its protein product is CASYYDRVLSDTGELFF.

This clone was found a few times. The genes are TRBV7-3 and TRBJ2-1, with 12 bases that match TRBD2. This CDR3 is 17 amino acids long. The V gene's germline CDR1 is SGHTA and CDR2 FQGTGA. Germline trimming cut 0 bases from V and 7 bases from J; bases unmatched to any gene: 7. For the CDR3, the DNA is TGTGCCAGCAGCTTAACCCCACTAGCGGGGGGCACAAATGAGCAGTTCTTC. It encodes CASSLTPLAGGTNEQFF.

The chain combines TRBV23-1 with TRBJ2-5; either TRBD1 or TRBD2 may supply D (6 bases each). TRBV23-1 is treated as an ORF (open reading frame) with a function not yet certain. Between the trimmed V and J ends, which lost 10 bases and 4 bases, there was a span of 22 bases. The CDR3 extends over 15 amino acids. CDR3 nucleotide sequence: TGCGCCAACCCCCCCGGGGGCGGTTTCGGAGAGACCCAGTACTTC. This encodes CANPPGGGFGETQYF.

This clone appeared a single time. The chain links TRBV29-1 to TRBJ2-4, with 11 bases identical to TRBD2. Unmatched junction bases numbered 8, after V lost 4 bases and J lost 0 bases. The germline V gene encodes CDR1 SQVTM and CDR2 ANQGSEA. The CDR3 spans 17 residues. CDR3 sequence: CSVVGLAGGLAKNIQYF. CDR3 nucleotides: TGCAGCGTTGTAGGGCTAGCGGGGGGTTTAGCCAAAAACATTCAGTACTTC.

This chain connects TRBV9 to TRBJ2-6; perhaps TRBD1 as D (6 bases). V lost 3 bases, J lost 4 bases, and 17 bases lay in between. Germline CDR1 and CDR2: SGDLS and YYNGEE. This CDR3 spans 17 amino acids. CDR3 protein: CASSGSLQGGGANVLTF. CDR3 nucleotide sequence: TGTGCCAGCAGCGGCTCCCTACAGGGCGGCGGGGCCAACGTCCTGACTTTC.

The rearrangement joins TRBV5-4 to TRBJ2-5; the match to TRBD1 covers 11 bases. CDR1 SGHNT and CDR2 YYREEE come from the germline V gene (reference sequence). V was clipped by 4 bases and J by 4 bases; unmatched bases: 15. CDR3 size: 18 residues. CDR3 sequence reads: CASSLRDRGLLLGETQYF. In DNA, the CDR3 is TGTGCCAGCAGCCTCAGGGACAGGGGGTTGCTTTTGGGAGAGACCCAGTACTTC.